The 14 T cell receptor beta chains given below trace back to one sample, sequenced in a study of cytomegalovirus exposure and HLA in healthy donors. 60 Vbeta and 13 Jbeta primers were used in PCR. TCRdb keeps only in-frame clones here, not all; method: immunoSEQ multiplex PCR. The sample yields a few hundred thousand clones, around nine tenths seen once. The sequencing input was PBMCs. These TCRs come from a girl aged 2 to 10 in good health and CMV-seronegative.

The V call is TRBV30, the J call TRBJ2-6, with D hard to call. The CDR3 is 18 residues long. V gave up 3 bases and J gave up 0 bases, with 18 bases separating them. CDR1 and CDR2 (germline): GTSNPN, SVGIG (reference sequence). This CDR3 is CAWSPLLLLVSGANVLTF. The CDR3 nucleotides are TGTGCCTGGAGCCCTTTACTTCTACTGGTCTCTGGGGCCAACGTCCTGACTTTC.

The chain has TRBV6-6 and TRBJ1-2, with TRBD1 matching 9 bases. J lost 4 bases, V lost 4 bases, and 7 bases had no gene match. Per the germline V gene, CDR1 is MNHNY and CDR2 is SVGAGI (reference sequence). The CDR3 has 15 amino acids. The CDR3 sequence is CASSFWTGEGYGYTF. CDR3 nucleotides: TGTGCCAGCAGTTTCTGGACAGGGGAGGGCTATGGCTACACCTTC.

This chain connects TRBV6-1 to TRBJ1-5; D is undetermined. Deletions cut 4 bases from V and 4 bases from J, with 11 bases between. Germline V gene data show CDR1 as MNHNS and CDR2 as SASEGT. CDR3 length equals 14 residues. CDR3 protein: CASSVRGDNQPQHF. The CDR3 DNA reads TGTGCCAGCAGTGTTCGGGGAGATAATCAGCCCCAGCATTTT.

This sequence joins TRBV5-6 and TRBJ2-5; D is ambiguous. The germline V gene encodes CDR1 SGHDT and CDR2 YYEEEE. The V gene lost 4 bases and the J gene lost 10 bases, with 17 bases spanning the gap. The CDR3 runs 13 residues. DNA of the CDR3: TGTGCCAGCAGCCCCTCGTCCAGTCAGGTCCAGTACTTC. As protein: CASSPSSSQVQYF.

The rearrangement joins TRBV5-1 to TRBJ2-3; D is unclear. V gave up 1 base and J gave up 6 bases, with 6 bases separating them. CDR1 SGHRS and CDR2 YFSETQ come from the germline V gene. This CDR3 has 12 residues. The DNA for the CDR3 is TGCGCCAGCAGCTTGTCCAGGGATACGCAGTATTTT. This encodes CASSLSRDTQYF.

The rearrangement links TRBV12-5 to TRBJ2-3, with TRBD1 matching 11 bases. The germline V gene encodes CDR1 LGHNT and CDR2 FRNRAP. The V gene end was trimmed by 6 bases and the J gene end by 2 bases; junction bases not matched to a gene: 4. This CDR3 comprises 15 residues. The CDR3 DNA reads TGTGCTAGTGGAGCGGGACAGGGGGTCACAGATACGCAGTATTTT. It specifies CASGAGQGVTDTQYF.

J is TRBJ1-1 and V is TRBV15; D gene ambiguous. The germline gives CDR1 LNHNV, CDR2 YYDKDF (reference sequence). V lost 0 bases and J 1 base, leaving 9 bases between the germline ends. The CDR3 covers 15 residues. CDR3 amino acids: CATSRDLPKNTEAFF. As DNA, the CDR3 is TGTGCCACCAGCAGAGATCTCCCTAAGAACACTGAAGCTTTCTTT.

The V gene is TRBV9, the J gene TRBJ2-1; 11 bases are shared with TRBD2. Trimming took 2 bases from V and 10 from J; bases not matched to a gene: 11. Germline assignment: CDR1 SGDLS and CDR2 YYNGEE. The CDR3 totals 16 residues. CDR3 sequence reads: CASSVESLAGVGEQFF. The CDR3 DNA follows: TGTGCCAGCAGCGTTGAATCACTAGCGGGAGTGGGGGAGCAGTTCTTC.

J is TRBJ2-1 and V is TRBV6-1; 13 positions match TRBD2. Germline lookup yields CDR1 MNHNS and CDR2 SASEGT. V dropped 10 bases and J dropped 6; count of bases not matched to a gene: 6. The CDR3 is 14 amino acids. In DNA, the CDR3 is TGTGCCATCAACGGACTAGCGGGAGTCAATGAGCAGTTCTTC. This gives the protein CAINGLAGVNEQFF.

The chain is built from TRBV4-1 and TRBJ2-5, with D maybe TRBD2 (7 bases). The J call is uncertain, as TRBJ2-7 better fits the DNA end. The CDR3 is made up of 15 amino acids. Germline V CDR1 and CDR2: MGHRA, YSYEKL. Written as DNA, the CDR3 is TGCGCCAGCAGCCAAGGGGAGGGGGGGGTCTTCGAGCAGTACTTC. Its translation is CASSQGEGGVFEQYF.

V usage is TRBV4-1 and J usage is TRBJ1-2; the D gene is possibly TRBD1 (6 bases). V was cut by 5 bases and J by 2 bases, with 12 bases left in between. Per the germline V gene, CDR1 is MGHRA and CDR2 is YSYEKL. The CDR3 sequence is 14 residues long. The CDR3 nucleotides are TGCGCCAGCAGCTACATGGACAGCAACTATGGCTACACCTTC. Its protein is CASSYMDSNYGYTF.

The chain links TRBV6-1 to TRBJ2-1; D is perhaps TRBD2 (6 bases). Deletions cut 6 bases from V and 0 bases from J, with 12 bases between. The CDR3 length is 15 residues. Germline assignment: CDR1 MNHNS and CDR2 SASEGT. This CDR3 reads CASSRDGSSYNEQFF. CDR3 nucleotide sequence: TGTGCCAGCAGCCGGGACGGGAGCTCCTACAATGAGCAGTTCTTC.

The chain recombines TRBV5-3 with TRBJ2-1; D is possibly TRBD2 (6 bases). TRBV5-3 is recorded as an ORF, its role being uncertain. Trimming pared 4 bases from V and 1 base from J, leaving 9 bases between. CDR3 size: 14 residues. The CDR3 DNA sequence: TGTGCCAGAAGCACTAGCCCATCCTACAATGAGCAGTTCTTC. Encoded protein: CARSTSPSYNEQFF.

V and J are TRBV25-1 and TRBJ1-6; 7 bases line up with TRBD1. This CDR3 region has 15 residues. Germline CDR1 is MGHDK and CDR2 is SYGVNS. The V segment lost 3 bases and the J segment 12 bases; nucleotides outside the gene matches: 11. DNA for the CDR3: TGTGCCAGCAGTGACGTAGGGGGCGGCGATAGACCCCTCCACTTT. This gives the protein CASSDVGGGDRPLHF.